Below, 7 T cell receptor beta chains from the same sample are listed, as sequenced in a study of blood T cell repertoires in COVID-19. This table comes from immunoSEQ multiplex PCR, and its TCRdb copy is limited to in-frame clones, with some not included. Among 150,000 or so clones listed, over 60% were seen once. Material: peripheral blood. The receptor set was obtained from an elderly man with acute or convalescent COVID-19.

Written as DNA, the CDR3 is TGTGCCAGCAGCTTAGCAGGGCAGGGGGCTGAAGCTTTCTTT. Translating gives CASSLAGQGAEAFF. This chain uses TRBV11-2 with TRBJ1-1, with 7 bases that match TRBD1. The germline CDR1 and CDR2 sequences are SGHAT and FQNNGV. This CDR3 comprises 14 residues. The J segment lost 6 bases and the V segment lost 1 base, leaving 5 bases of the junction unmatched. The whole variable domain, filled in from reference TRBV11-2 and TRBJ1-1, reads EAGVAQSPRYKIIEKRQSVAFWCNPISGHATLYWYQQILGQGPKLLIQFQNNGVVDDSQLPKDRFSAERLKGVDSTLKIQPAKLEDSAVYLCASSLAGQGAEAFFGQGTRLTVV.

V and J are TRBV14 and TRBJ2-2, with 7 bases fitting TRBD1. Per germline, CDR1 SGHDN and CDR2 FVKESK. This CDR3 has 16 amino acids. The V and J ends lost 2 bases and 0 bases, in that order; junction bases with no gene match: 3. Written as DNA, the CDR3 is TGTGCCAGCAGCCAAACCGGGACAGCGAACACCGGGGAGCTGTTTTTT. It translates to CASSQTGTANTGELFF.

The V call is TRBV30, the J call TRBJ2-5; unclear D gene. The CDR3 has 14 residues. V lost 1 base, J lost 2 bases, and 11 bases lay in between. From germline, CDR1 is GTSNPN and CDR2 SVGIG (reference sequence). The CDR3 DNA follows: TGTGCCTGGAGTGAACGACTTATTCAAGAGACCCAGTACTTC. The encoded protein is CAWSERLIQETQYF.

The rearrangement joins TRBV5-6 to TRBJ1-2; 11 nucleotides match TRBD1. The germline gives CDR1 SGHDT, CDR2 YYEEEE. The CDR3 has 14 amino acids. The J segment lost 8 bases and the V segment lost 3 bases, leaving 6 bases of the junction unmatched. This chain's CDR3 is CASSSRDRGSGYTF. CDR3 DNA sequence: TGTGCCAGCAGCTCCCGGGACAGGGGGAGCGGCTACACCTTC.

The V and J genes are TRBV9 and TRBJ2-3; 10 nucleotides align to TRBD2. V dropped 4 bases and J dropped 4; count of bases not matched to a gene: 12. The CDR3 length is 17 residues. Germline CDR1 is SGDLS and CDR2 is YYNGEE. CDR3 in DNA: TGTGCCAGCAGCCCCCAGGATCGGACTAGCGGCGCAGATACGCAGTATTTT. Its protein product is CASSPQDRTSGADTQYF.

The V and J genes are TRBV5-1 and TRBJ2-5; 7 nucleotides match TRBD1. The CDR3 spans 15 residues. Germline values: CDR1 SGHRS, CDR2 YFSETQ. The junction had 6 bases not matched to a gene; V was cut back by 0 bases and J by 4 bases. CDR3 in DNA: TGCGCCAGCAGCTTGGCCGGCAGGGGGTCAGAGACCCAGTACTTC. Translation gives CASSLAGRGSETQYF. Combining the CDR3 with reference TRBV5-1 and TRBJ2-5 gives the whole variable domain KAGVTQTPRYLIKTRGQQVTLSCSPISGHRSVSWYQQTPGQGLQFLFEYFSETQRNKGNFPGRFSGRQFSNSRSEMNVSTLELGDSALYLCASSLAGRGSETQYFGPGTRLLVL.

The chain has TRBV19 and TRBJ1-2, with D possibly matching TRBD1 (5 bases). V was trimmed by 5 bases and J by 0 bases, leaving 19 bases between them. The CDR3 sequence is 17 residues long. Germline CDR1 is LNHDA and CDR2 is SQIVND (reference sequence). CDR3 coding DNA: TGTGCCAGTAGTTTTACCAGGTCGGGGGGGGCTAACTATGGCTACACCTTC. Its translation is CASSFTRSGGANYGYTF. Full variable domain (outside the CDR3, taken from reference TRBV19 and TRBJ1-2): DGGITQSPKYLFRKEGQNVTLSCEQNLNHDAMYWYRQDPGQGLRLIYYSQIVNDFQKGDIAEGYSVSREKKESFPLTVTSAQKNPTAFYLCASSFTRSGGANYGYTFGSGTRLTVV.